Listed below are T cell receptor beta chains from one sample, sequenced in a study of blood T cell repertoires in COVID-19. Clones were sequenced by immunoSEQ multiplex PCR, and TCRdb holds only the in-frame ones, with some missing. The sample has 300,000 to 350,000 clones; nearly 90% are singletons. Sequences were obtained from PBMCs or T cells enriched from blood (not recorded which). These receptors all stem from a woman under 30 with acute COVID-19. CDR3s include the opening cysteine and the closing phenylalanine or tryptophan. D genes are given only for firm matches. Clone size is shown for a subset of rows, as once, few, many or a class of expanded clone.

TRBV28	.	TRBJ1-2	.	CASSIIQENYGYTF	TGTGCCAGCAGTATAATACAGGAAAACTATGGCTACACCTTC
TRBV19	TRBD1	TRBJ1-2	.	CASWGQSFRGNYGYTF	TGTGCCAGCTGGGGACAGAGCTTTCGAGGTAACTATGGCTACACCTTC
TRBV7-2	TRBD2	TRBJ2-1	.	CASSLVTLTSVSYNGQFF	TGTGCCAGCAGCTTAGTTACCCTGACTAGCGTTTCCTACAATGGGCAGTTCTTC
TRBV29-1	.	TRBJ2-3	.	CSVSPRGGGSDTQYF	TGCAGCGTCTCTCCCCGGGGTGGCGGTTCAGATACGCAGTATTTT
TRBV19	TRBD1	TRBJ1-5	few	CASSIGDRETGNQPQHF	TGTGCCAGTAGTATAGGGGACAGGGAGACCGGCAATCAGCCCCAGCATTTT
TRBV9	.	TRBJ2-2	.	CASSGGTLNTGELFF	TGTGCCAGCAGCGGAGGGACTCTGAACACCGGGGAGCTGTTTTTT
TRBV2	TRBD2	TRBJ2-2	.	CASNEAGASTGELFF	TGTGCCAGCAACGAAGCGGGAGCCAGCACCGGGGAGCTGTTTTTT
TRBV18	.	TRBJ2-2	.	CASSPWDFANTGELFF	TGTGCCAGCTCACCTTGGGACTTTGCGAACACCGGGGAGCTGTTTTTT
TRBV19	TRBD1	TRBJ2-7	.	CASSPGQGAYEQYF	TGTGCCAGTAGTCCCGGACAGGGAGCCTACGAGCAGTACTTC
TRBV28	TRBD1	TRBJ1-2	.	CASSLPQGRNGYTF	TGTGCCAGCAGTCTACCACAGGGGAGGAATGGCTACACCTTC
TRBV19	TRBD2	TRBJ2-2	.	CASSITSGTGELFF	TGTGCCAGTAGTATAACTAGCGGAACCGGGGAGCTGTTTTTT
TRBV24-1	TRBD1	TRBJ1-2	once	CATSDNRGLYGYTF	TGTGCCACCAGTGATAACAGGGGGCTCTATGGCTACACCTTC
TRBV13	.	TRBJ2-7	.	CASSLDGNEQYF	TGTGCCAGCAGCTTAGACGGGAACGAGCAGTACTTC
TRBV6-5	TRBD1	TRBJ2-1	.	CASSPTGDGEQFF	TGTGCCAGCAGCCCGACAGGGGATGGTGAGCAGTTCTTC
TRBV4-1	.	TRBJ2-1	.	CASSLLDNEQFF	TGCGCCAGCAGCCTACTAGACAATGAGCAGTTCTTC
TRBV18	TRBD2	TRBJ2-3	.	CASSPSGADTQYF	TGTGCCAGCTCACCAAGCGGGGCAGATACGCAGTATTTT
TRBV10-3	TRBD1	TRBJ2-3	once	CAISYDGTGATDTQYF	TGTGCCATCAGTTACGACGGGACAGGCGCCACAGATACGCAGTATTTT
TRBV28	TRBD1	TRBJ1-4	few	CASSTDRGQEKLFF	TGTGCCAGCAGCACAGACAGGGGGCAGGAAAAACTGTTTTTT
TRBV19	.	TRBJ1-2	.	CASSPRTDLYGYTF	TGTGCCAGTAGTCCCAGGACAGACCTCTATGGCTACACCTTC
TRBV28	TRBD1	TRBJ2-7	.	CASSTPGQGRWEQYF	TGTGCCAGCAGTACTCCGGGACAGGGCCGATGGGAGCAGTACTTC
TRBV3-1/TRBV3-2	TRBD2	TRBJ2-5	.	CASSPFGDLSGSLETQYF	TGTGCCAGCAGCCCTTTCGGAGACCTTAGCGGGAGTTTGGAGACCCAGTACTTC
TRBV28	TRBD2	TRBJ2-1	.	CASSLSLAGDNEQFF	TGTGCCAGCAGTTTATCCTTAGCGGGGGACAATGAGCAGTTCTTC
TRBV5-1	.	TRBJ2-7	.	CASSLDRSAVYEQYF	TGCGCCAGCAGCTTGGACCGAAGCGCAGTCTACGAGCAGTACTTC
TRBV29-1	.	TRBJ2-1	.	CSVAGGPESSYNEQFF	TGCAGCGTTGCTGGGGGCCCCGAGAGCTCCTACAATGAGCAGTTCTTC
TRBV15	.	TRBJ2-1	.	CAFGEPARNEQFF	TGTGCCTTCGGTGAACCGGCGAGGAATGAGCAGTTCTTC
TRBV27	TRBD1	TRBJ1-1	.	CASSLGTANTEAFF	TGTGCCAGCAGTTTGGGGACAGCCAACACTGAAGCTTTCTTT
TRBV19	.	TRBJ1-2	.	CASDSSEGNYGYTF	TGTGCCAGTGATTCCTCAGAGGGTAACTATGGCTACACCTTC
TRBV3-1/TRBV3-2	.	TRBJ1-1	.	CASSLQGPHEAFF	TGTGCCAGCAGCCTACAGGGCCCCCATGAAGCTTTCTTT
TRBV29-1	.	TRBJ2-7	.	CSAWTVGSYEQYF	TGCAGCGCGTGGACAGTGGGCTCCTACGAGCAGTACTTC
TRBV10-3	TRBD2	TRBJ2-1	once	CAISGTGTSGKNEQFF	TGTGCCATCAGTGGTACCGGGACTAGCGGGAAGAATGAGCAGTTCTTC
TRBV27	.	TRBJ2-7	once	CASSPPDRYYEQYF	TGTGCCAGCAGTCCACCGGACAGATACTACGAGCAGTACTTC
TRBV4-1	TRBD1	TRBJ2-7	.	CASSQDRGDEQYF	TGCGCCAGCAGCCAGGACAGGGGGGACGAGCAGTACTTC
TRBV2	TRBD2	TRBJ2-5	.	CASSGGLAGEETQYF	TGTGCCAGCAGTGGGGGACTAGCGGGAGAGGAGACCCAGTACTTC
TRBV18	.	TRBJ2-7	.	CASSPAGYEQYF	TGTGCCAGCTCACCAGCGGGTTACGAGCAGTACTTC
TRBV12-3/TRBV12-4	TRBD1	TRBJ1-2	.	CASSPRDRSSYTF	TGTGCCAGCAGTCCCCGGGACAGGTCTAGCTACACCTTC
TRBV7-9	TRBD1	TRBJ1-5	.	CASSLDRGNQPQHF	TGTGCCAGCAGCCTCGACAGGGGCAATCAGCCCCAGCATTTT
TRBV11-2	TRBD2	TRBJ2-7	.	CASSAIAGGYEQYF	TGTGCCAGCAGCGCTATAGCGGGGGGCTACGAGCAGTACTTC
TRBV2	.	TRBJ1-2	.	CASSGAGRGGYTF	TGTGCCAGCAGTGGAGCGGGCAGGGGTGGCTACACCTTC
TRBV20-1	.	TRBJ1-1	.	CSAGALEAFF	TGCAGTGCTGGGGCGCTTGAAGCTTTCTTT
TRBV19	.	TRBJ1-1	.	CASSIVRDNTEAFF	TGTGCCAGTAGTATAGTCAGGGATAACACTGAAGCTTTCTTT
TRBV4-1	.	TRBJ2-6	.	CASSQPSSGANVLTF	TGCGCCAGCAGCCAACCTTCTTCTGGGGCCAACGTCCTGACTTTC
TRBV9	TRBD1	TRBJ1-2	.	CASSAPDRTYYGYTF	TGTGCCAGCAGCGCCCCGGACAGGACGTACTATGGCTACACCTTC
TRBV11-3	TRBD1	TRBJ2-1	.	CASSSDRYNEQFF	TGTGCCAGCAGCTCGGACAGGTACAATGAGCAGTTCTTC
TRBV28	.	TRBJ1-3	few	CASSQRGTYTIYF	TGTGCCAGCAGTCAAAGGGGGACCTACACCATATATTTT
TRBV9	.	TRBJ1-1	.	CASSVDREEAEAFF	TGTGCCAGCAGCGTAGACAGGGAAGAGGCTGAAGCTTTCTTT
TRBV9	.	TRBJ1-4	.	CASSVEGGGEKLFF	TGTGCCAGCAGCGTAGAAGGCGGAGGGGAAAAACTGTTTTTT
TRBV5-1	TRBD1	TRBJ1-2	.	CASSSGTGSYGYTF	TGCGCCAGCAGCTCCGGGACAGGGAGCTATGGCTACACCTTC
TRBV28	TRBD1	TRBJ1-4	.	CASSPGQINEKLFF	TGTGCCAGCAGCCCGGGACAGATTAATGAAAAACTGTTTTTT
TRBV19	TRBD2	TRBJ2-1	once	CASSIGGGLAGGPYNEQFF	TGTGCCAGTAGTATAGGAGGGGGACTAGCGGGCGGCCCATACAATGAGCAGTTCTTC
TRBV24-1	.	TRBJ1-2	.	CATSDGWRPTGYTF	TGTGCCACCAGTGATGGATGGAGACCAACTGGCTACACCTTC
TRBV7-2	.	TRBJ2-7	.	CASSRGSYEQYF	TGTGCCAGCAGCCGCGGGTCCTACGAGCAGTACTTC
TRBV28	.	TRBJ1-5	.	CASSLFLYNQPQHF	TGTGCCAGCAGTTTATTCCTCTACAATCAGCCCCAGCATTTT